This T cell receptor (beta chain) was captured by sequencing in a study of shared clonotypes between healthy human individuals. Study-wide results and limits: Clonotype sharing among donors was thought likely to change with sequencing depth. Of the naive CD4 clonotypes, about 5% were shared across a handful of donors.

CD8 cells regarded as naive lacked CD45RO, were positively chosen for CCR7, and omitted terminally differentiated effector memory CD45RA+ cells. The CDR3 extends over 15 amino acids. From germline, CDR1 is SGDLS and CDR2 YYNGEE. Trimming took off 4 bases at V and 0 bases at J, with 11 bases between the two ends. The DNA input per sorted-subset replicate PCR was about 190 ng, corresponding to around 28,000 T cell genomes. The table came from immunoSEQ multiplex PCR; TCRdb's copy has only in-frame clones and leaves some out. The repertoire has nearly 600,000 clones, nearly 97% of them found once; the top ten carry 0.1% to 0.11%. Points on this clone: The antigen is not known. The same CDR3 also results from other DNA sequences found in this sample.

The sequenced sample consisted of naive CD8+ T cells sorted from blood. The receptor was isolated from a woman younger than 45 in good health. The gene calls are TRBV9 and TRBJ1-5; D gene ambiguous. CDR3 bases: TGTGCCAGCAGCCCGGACGGAATTAGCAATCAGCCCCAGCATTTT. Translated: CASSPDGISNQPQHF.